This T cell receptor (beta chain) was recovered during a study of beta chain features in type 1 diabetes. Study-wide findings and caveats: Amplification by PCR could prefer shorter templates, with the same effect in patients and controls. Any HLA-type effect on TCRB rearrangement remained unresolved here.

Every bit of the isolated RNA underwent reverse transcription, so sequencing read expressed TCRB transcripts. TCRdb keeps only in-frame clones here, not all; method: immunoSEQ multiplex PCR. The table lists 860,000 or so clones, 15% to 20% of them singletons, with 0.023% in the top ten. This clone was counted between two and nine times. Its antigen is undetermined. The receptor was derived from a woman aged 18-29 years in good health. Input material: naive CD4+ T cells from blood.

CDR3 nucleotides: TGTGCCAGCGTGGGGGGGAGCGAAGGAACGCGCGAGCAGTACTTC. Translation gives CASVGGSEGTREQYF. This chain connects TRBV28 to TRBJ2-7; TRBD2 matches at 7 bases. The CDR3 contains 15 residues. In germline, CDR1 is MDHEN, CDR2 SYDVKM. Unmatched junction bases numbered 16, after V lost 8 bases and J lost 6 bases. Full variable domain (outside the CDR3, taken from reference TRBV28 and TRBJ2-7): DVKVTQSSRYLVKRTGEKVFLECVQDMDHENMFWYRQDPGLGLRLIYFSYDVKMKEKGDIPEGYSVSREKKERFSLILESASTNQTSMYLCASVGGSEGTREQYFGPGTRLTVT.